Included here is one T cell receptor (beta chain) sequence, with context. As yet, its antigen is unknown. These data are taken from a study of cytomegalovirus exposure and HLA in healthy donors. On the study more broadly: Falling in the Caucasian-associated ancestry cluster were 80% to 85% of under 500 genotyped donors.

Study-wide results and limits: Previous analysis showed most TCR beta V segments were productive about 87% or about 30% of the time.

Looked up from germline, CDR1 is WSHSY and CDR2 is SAAADI. The CDR3 has 14 amino acids. V shed 7 bases and J shed 3 bases, with 12 bases lying between them. Amplification used 60 Vbeta primers and 13 Jbeta primers. Clones were sequenced by immunoSEQ multiplex PCR, and TCRdb holds only the in-frame ones, with some missing. The record lists 190,000 or so clones, of which the ten most abundant hold less than 0.9%. The receptor was isolated from a boy between 5 and 17 years old in good health and CMV-seronegative. The chain combines TRBV10-2 with TRBJ2-2; perhaps TRBD2 as D (6 bases). Sequenced: PBMCs. This CDR3 reads CASNQWGDTGELFF. CDR3 coding DNA: TGCGCCAGCAACCAGTGGGGGGACACCGGGGAGCTGTTTTTT.